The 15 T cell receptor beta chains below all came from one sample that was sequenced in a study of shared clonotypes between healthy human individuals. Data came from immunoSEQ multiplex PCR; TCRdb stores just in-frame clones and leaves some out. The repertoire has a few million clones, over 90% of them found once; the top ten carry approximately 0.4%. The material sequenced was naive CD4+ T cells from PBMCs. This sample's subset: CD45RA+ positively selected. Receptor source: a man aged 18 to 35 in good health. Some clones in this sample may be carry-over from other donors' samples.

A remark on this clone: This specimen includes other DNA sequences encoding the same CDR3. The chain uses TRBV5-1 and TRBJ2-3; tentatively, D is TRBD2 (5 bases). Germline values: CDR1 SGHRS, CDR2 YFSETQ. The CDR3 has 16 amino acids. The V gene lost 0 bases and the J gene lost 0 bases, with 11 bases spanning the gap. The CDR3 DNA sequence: TGCGCCAGCAGCTTGGTGTCAGCGGCTAGCACAGATACGCAGTATTTT. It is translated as CASSLVSAASTDTQYF.

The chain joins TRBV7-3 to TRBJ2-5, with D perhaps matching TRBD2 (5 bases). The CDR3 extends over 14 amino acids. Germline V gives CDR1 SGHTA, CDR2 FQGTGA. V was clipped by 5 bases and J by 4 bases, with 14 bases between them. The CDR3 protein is CASSPPGSRETQYF. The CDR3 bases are TGTGCCAGCAGCCCGCCGGGGTCCCGAGAGACCCAGTACTTC.

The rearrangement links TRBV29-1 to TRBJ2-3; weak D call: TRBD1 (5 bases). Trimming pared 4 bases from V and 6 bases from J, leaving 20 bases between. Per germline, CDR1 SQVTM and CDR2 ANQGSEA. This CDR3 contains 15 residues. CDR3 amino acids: CSVGLQGAFVDTQYF. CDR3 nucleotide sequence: TGCAGCGTTGGCCTTCAGGGCGCCTTTGTGGATACGCAGTATTTT.

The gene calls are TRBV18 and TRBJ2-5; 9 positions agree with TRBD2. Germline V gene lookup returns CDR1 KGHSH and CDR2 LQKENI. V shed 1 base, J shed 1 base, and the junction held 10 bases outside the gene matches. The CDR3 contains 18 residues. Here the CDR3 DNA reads TGTGCCAGCTCACCACTCCTTCGAGCGGGAGGAGGCCAAGAGACCCAGTACTTC. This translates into CASSPLLRAGGGQETQYF.

The CDR3 region has the DNA TGTGCCAGTAGTACGCGGAGAGATGGCTACACCTTC. Residues: CASSTRRDGYTF. The chain is built from TRBV19 and TRBJ1-2, with unresolved D. This CDR3 comprises 12 residues. Germline loops: CDR1 LNHDA, CDR2 SQIVND (reference sequence). The ends were cut back, 4 bases at V and 6 bases at J, with 9 bases in the middle.

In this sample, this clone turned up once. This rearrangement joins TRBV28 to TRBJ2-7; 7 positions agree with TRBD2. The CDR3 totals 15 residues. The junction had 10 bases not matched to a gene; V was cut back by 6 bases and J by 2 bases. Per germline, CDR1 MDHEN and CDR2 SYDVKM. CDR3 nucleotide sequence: TGTGCCAGCAGAAAGACGCTAGCGGTGGCCTACGAGCAGTACTTC. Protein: CASRKTLAVAYEQYF.

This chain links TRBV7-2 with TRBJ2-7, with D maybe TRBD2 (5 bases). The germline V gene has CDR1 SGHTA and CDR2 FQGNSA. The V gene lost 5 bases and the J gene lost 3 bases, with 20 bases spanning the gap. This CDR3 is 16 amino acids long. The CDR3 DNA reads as TGTGCCAGCAGCCGAGCGCTAGCTCCCGAACTCTACGAGCAGTACTTC. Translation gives CASSRALAPELYEQYF.

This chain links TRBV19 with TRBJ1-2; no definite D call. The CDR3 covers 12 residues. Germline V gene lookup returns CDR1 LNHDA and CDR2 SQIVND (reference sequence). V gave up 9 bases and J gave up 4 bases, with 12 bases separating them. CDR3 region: CASHQSSYGYTF. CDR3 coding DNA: TGTGCCAGCCATCAGTCTTCCTATGGCTACACCTTC.

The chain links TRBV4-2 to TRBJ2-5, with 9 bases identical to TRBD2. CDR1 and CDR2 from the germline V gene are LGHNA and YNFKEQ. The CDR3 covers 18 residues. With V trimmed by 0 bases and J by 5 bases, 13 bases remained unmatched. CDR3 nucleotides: TGTGCCAGCAGCCAAGATCGAGCGGGGGGAGGGTTGTCGGAGACCCAGTACTTC. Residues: CASSQDRAGGGLSETQYF.

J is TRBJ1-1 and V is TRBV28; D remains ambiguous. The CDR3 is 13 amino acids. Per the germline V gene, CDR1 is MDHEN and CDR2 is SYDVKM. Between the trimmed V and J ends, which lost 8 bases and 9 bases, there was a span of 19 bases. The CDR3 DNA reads TGTGCCAGCCTAAATCTCGGATCCTCAAAAGCTTTCTTT. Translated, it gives CASLNLGSSKAFF.

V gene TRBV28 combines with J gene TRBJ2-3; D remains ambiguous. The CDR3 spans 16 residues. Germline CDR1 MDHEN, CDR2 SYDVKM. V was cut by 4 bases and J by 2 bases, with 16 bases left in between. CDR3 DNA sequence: TGTGCCAGCAGTTCGATCCGGACCACCAACACAGATACGCAGTATTTT. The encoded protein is CASSSIRTTNTDTQYF. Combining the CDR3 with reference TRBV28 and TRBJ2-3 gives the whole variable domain DVKVTQSSRYLVKRTGEKVFLECVQDMDHENMFWYRQDPGLGLRLIYFSYDVKMKEKGDIPEGYSVSREKKERFSLILESASTNQTSMYLCASSSIRTTNTDTQYFGPGTRLTVL.

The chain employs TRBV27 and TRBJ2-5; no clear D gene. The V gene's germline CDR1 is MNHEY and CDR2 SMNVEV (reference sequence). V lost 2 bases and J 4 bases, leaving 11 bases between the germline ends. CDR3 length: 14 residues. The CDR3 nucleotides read TGTGCCAGCAGTTTAAGTTGGGGTATAGAGACCCAGTACTTC. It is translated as CASSLSWGIETQYF.

In nucleotides, the CDR3 is TGTGCCAGCATACAAGGAGGGTTATCCTACGAGCAGTACTTC. Protein product: CASIQGGLSYEQYF. V and J are TRBV2 and TRBJ2-7, with D possibly matching TRBD2 (6 bases). The germline V gene encodes CDR1 SNHLY and CDR2 FYNNEI. The V gene lost 7 bases and the J gene lost 1 base, with 14 bases spanning the gap. The CDR3 runs 14 residues.

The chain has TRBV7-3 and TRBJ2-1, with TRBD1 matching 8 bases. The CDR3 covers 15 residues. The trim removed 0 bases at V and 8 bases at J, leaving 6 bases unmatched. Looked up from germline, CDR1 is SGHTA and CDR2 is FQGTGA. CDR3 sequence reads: CASSLTSTGAHEQFF. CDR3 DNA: TGTGCCAGCAGCTTAACTTCGACAGGGGCACATGAGCAGTTCTTC.

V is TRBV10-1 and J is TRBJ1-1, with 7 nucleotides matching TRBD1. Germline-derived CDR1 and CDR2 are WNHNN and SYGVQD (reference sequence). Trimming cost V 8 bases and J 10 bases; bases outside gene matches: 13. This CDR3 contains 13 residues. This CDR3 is CASVPRRGLGAFF. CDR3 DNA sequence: TGCGCCAGCGTCCCGCGTAGGGGGCTCGGAGCTTTCTTT.